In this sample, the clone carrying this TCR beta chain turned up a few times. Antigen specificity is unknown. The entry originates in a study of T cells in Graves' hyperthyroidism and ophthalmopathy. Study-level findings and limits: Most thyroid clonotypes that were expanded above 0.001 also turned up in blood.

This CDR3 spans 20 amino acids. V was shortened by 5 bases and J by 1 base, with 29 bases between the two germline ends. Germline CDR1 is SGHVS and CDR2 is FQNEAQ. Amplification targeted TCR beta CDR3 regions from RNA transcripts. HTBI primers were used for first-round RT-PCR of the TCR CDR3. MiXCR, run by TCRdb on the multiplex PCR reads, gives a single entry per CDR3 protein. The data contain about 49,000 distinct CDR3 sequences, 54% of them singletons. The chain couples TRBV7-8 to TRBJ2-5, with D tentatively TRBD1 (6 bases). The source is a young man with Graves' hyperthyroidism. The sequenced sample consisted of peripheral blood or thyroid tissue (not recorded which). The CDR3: CASSQDPFLGPQGSQETQYF. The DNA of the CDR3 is TGTGCCAGCAGCCAAGATCCCTTCCTGGGGCCTCAGGGGTCCCAAGAGACCCAGTACTTC.